Sequencing of this T cell receptor (beta chain) was carried out in a study of neurological immune-mediated disorders. Notes on the study in general: Among 34 multiple sclerosis patients, 18 had repertoires that phylogenetic grouping placed in one related-CDR3 cluster, a possible signature. Subjects shared no identical expanded-clone CDR3 amino acid sequences, suggesting private TCR-beta repertoires in all groups.

There are 16 residues in the CDR3. J was trimmed by 5 bases and V by 2 bases; bases with no gene match: 7. Per germline, CDR1 MNHEY and CDR2 SVGEGT. This clonotype was found many times. Its antigen is as yet unknown. Time point defined: longitudinal time-point 1 (baseline). Each TCR transcript was tagged with a 10-nucleotide random UMI during 5'RACE. Whenever a sequencing run was performed, it yielded over 170 million TCR-beta sequences from 15-18 subjects. Each CDR3 protein is one row after TCRdb ran MiXCR on the 5' RACE reads. Of about 40,000 distinct CDR3 sequences in the sample, around 3.1% were seen once.

The receptor was isolated from a woman between 55 and 75 years old with multiple sclerosis. The source material was PBMCs. The chain has TRBV6-2 or TRBV6-3 and TRBJ2-1; TRBD2 matches at 9 bases. The CDR3 spells CASSYRNQRGDNEQFF. CDR3 in DNA: TGTGCCAGCAGTTACCGGAACCAGCGGGGGGACAATGAGCAGTTCTTC.